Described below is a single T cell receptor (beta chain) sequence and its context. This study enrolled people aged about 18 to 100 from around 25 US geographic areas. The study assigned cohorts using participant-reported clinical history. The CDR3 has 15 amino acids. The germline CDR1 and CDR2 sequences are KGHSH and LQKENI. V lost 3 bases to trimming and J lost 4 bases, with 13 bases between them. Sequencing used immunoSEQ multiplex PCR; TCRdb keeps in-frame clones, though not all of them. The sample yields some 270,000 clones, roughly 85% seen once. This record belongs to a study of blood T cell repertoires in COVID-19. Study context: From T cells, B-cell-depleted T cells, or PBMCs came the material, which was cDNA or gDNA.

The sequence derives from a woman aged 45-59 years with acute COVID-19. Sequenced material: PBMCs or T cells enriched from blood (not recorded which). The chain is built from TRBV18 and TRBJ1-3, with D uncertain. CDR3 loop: CASSPGAGDGNTIYF. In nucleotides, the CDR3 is TGTGCCAGCTCACCCGGAGCTGGAGACGGAAACACCATATATTTT.